The next 21 T cell receptor beta chains were all read from a single sample in a study of blood T cell repertoires in COVID-19. The protocol was immunoSEQ multiplex PCR, while the TCRdb copy is restricted to in-frame clones and leaves out a portion. Of around 150,000 clones in the sample, roughly 85% were seen once. Sequencing used peripheral blood. The receptors shown here come from a human donor with acute or convalescent COVID-19. The donor label of this sample is uncertain.

The DNA of the CDR3 is TGTGCCAGCAGTTCCGGTGTAGGGGCAGGGGCCGGGGAGCTGTTTTTT. Its protein product is CASSSGVGAGAGELFF. V and J are TRBV27 and TRBJ2-2; D might be TRBD1 (6 bases). Germline V gene sequence: CDR1 MNHEY, CDR2 SMNVEV (reference sequence). V lost 4 bases to trimming and J lost 6 bases, with 18 bases between them. The CDR3 contains 16 residues.

The genes are TRBV7-9 and TRBJ2-5; 8 nucleotides match TRBD2. V lost 5 bases and J lost 1; bases outside the gene matches: 9. This CDR3 has 16 amino acids. Germline V gene lookup returns CDR1 SEHNR and CDR2 FQNEAQ (reference sequence). Here the CDR3 DNA reads TGTGCCAGCAGCCCCGTAGTCGGGGGGGTCCAAGAGACCCAGTACTTC. Its protein product is CASSPVVGGVQETQYF.

The genes are TRBV18 and TRBJ2-7, with D unclear. V lost 3 bases to trimming and J lost 4 bases, with 7 bases between them. The germline V gene encodes CDR1 KGHSH and CDR2 LQKENI. The CDR3 is 12 amino acids. Here the CDR3 reads CASSPGLYEQYF. In DNA, the CDR3 is TGTGCCAGCTCACCGGGCTTGTACGAGCAGTACTTC.

This sequence joins TRBV19 and TRBJ1-5, with TRBD1 matching 8 bases. Trimming removed 5 bases from V and 4 bases from J; junction bases left unmatched: 13. Germline values: CDR1 LNHDA, CDR2 SQIVND (reference sequence). This CDR3 is built from 17 residues. CDR3 sequence: CASSSLVGQDRNQPQHF. As DNA, the CDR3 is TGTGCCAGTAGTTCCCTGGTGGGACAGGATCGTAATCAGCCCCAGCATTTT.

J is TRBJ1-5 and V is TRBV10-3; TRBD1 matches 7 bases. V shed 2 bases and J 7 bases; nucleotides not matched to a gene: 8. Per the germline V gene, CDR1 is ENHRY and CDR2 is SYGVKD. The CDR3 consists of 15 residues. Written as DNA, the CDR3 is TGTGCCATCAGTGAGGGCCAAGGGGGCCAGCAGCCCCAGCATTTT. This codes for CAISEGQGGQQPQHF.

This clone has only one observation. The J gene is TRBJ2-7, the V gene TRBV11-3; 8 nucleotides match TRBD1. In germline, CDR1 is SGHNT, CDR2 YENEEA. The length of the CDR3 is 17 residues. V lost 4 bases, J lost 2 bases, and 13 bases stayed unmatched. CDR3 sequence (DNA): TGTGCCAGCAGCTCCCGCTCCTCCGGGACAGGAGCCTACGAGCAGTACTTC. It encodes CASSSRSSGTGAYEQYF.

V is TRBV27 and J is TRBJ1-2, with D maybe TRBD1 (5 bases). Trimming took 4 bases from V and 0 from J, leaving 9 bases between them. This CDR3 spans 14 amino acids. Germline V lookup: CDR1 MNHEY, CDR2 SMNVEV (reference sequence). CDR3: CASSSRTSNYGYTF. The CDR3 nucleotides read TGTGCCAGCAGTTCTCGGACATCTAACTATGGCTACACCTTC.

The V gene is TRBV7-3, the J gene TRBJ2-2; 10 bases fit TRBD1. CDR3 size: 14 residues. Unmatched junction bases numbered 0, after V lost 2 bases and J lost 6 bases. CDR1 and CDR2 from the germline V gene are SGHTA and FQGTGA. The CDR3 nucleotides read TGTGCCAGCAGCTTAGGACAGGGGGCCGGGGAGCTGTTTTTT. Encoded protein: CASSLGQGAGELFF.

In its sample, this clone was seen once. The J gene is TRBJ1-5, the V gene TRBV5-1; TRBD1 matches 8 bases. Trimming removed 4 bases from V and 4 bases from J; junction bases left unmatched: 7. The CDR3 loop spans 15 amino acids. Germline V gives CDR1 SGHRS, CDR2 YFSETQ. This chain's CDR3 is CASSPWTGINQPQHF. DNA of the CDR3: TGCGCCAGCAGCCCCTGGACAGGGATTAATCAGCCCCAGCATTTT.

The V call is TRBV5-1, the J call TRBJ2-1; 11 bases fit TRBD1. V was pared by 0 bases and J by 5 bases, with 10 bases of the junction left unmatched. Germline V gene data show CDR1 as SGHRS and CDR2 as YFSETQ. This CDR3 contains 18 residues. The CDR3 sequence: CASSLVVDRGLRDNEQFF. CDR3 nucleotide sequence: TGCGCCAGCAGCTTGGTGGTGGACAGGGGGCTTAGGGACAATGAGCAGTTCTTC.

The gene calls are TRBV18 and TRBJ1-1; the D is unclear. Germline CDR1 and CDR2: KGHSH and LQKENI. CDR3 length: 15 amino acids. V was shortened by 6 bases and J by 2 bases, with 16 bases between the two germline ends. Here the CDR3 DNA reads TGTGCCAGCTCGCCGACACCACTTGGAAACACTGAAGCTTTCTTT. Protein sequence: CASSPTPLGNTEAFF.

By proportion, this clone is medium-sized (0.01 to 0.1%). The rearrangement uses TRBV6-5 and TRBJ2-2; 11 nucleotides agree with TRBD1. Germline values: CDR1 MNHEY, CDR2 SVGAGI. Trimming cost V 6 bases and J 5 bases; bases outside gene matches: 5. The length of the CDR3 is 15 residues. In DNA, the CDR3 is TGTGCCAGCAGAAGGGACAGGGGGAGAACCGGGGAGCTGTTTTTT. Its protein product is CASRRDRGRTGELFF.

This clone was found once. The rearrangement joins TRBV2 to TRBJ2-1; D may be TRBD2 (6 bases). V was clipped by 7 bases and J by 4 bases, with 14 bases between them. Germline V lookup: CDR1 SNHLY, CDR2 FYNNEI. CDR3 size: 14 residues. CDR3: CASKAGGQYNEQFF. CDR3 nucleotide sequence: TGTGCCAGCAAGGCCGGGGGTCAGTACAATGAGCAGTTCTTC. Together with reference TRBV2 and TRBJ2-1, the CDR3 gives the full variable domain: EPEVTQTPSHQVTQMGQEVILRCVPISNHLYFYWYRQILGQKVEFLVSFYNNEISEKSEIFDDQFSVERPDGSNFTLKIRSTKLEDSAMYFCASKAGGQYNEQFFGPGTRLTVL.

The chain uses TRBV4-1 and TRBJ1-2; possibly TRBD1 for D (6 bases). The CDR3 contains 17 residues. CDR1 is MGHRA, CDR2 YSYEKL, per germline. The ends were cut back, 4 bases at V and 0 bases at J, with 18 bases in the middle. The CDR3 sequence: CASSLIAGAGTNYGYTF. The CDR3 DNA follows: TGCGCCAGCAGCCTTATCGCAGGGGCAGGCACTAACTATGGCTACACCTTC.

The genes are TRBV5-8 and TRBJ2-7; 8 bases are a match to TRBD1. The junction had 9 bases not matched to a gene; V was cut back by 0 bases and J by 4 bases. Per the germline V gene, CDR1 is SGHTS and CDR2 is YDEGEE. CDR3 length: 16 residues. The CDR3 DNA sequence: TGTGCCAGCAGCTTGGTCGGCGCAGGGGGCGCGTACGAGCAGTACTTC. Its translation is CASSLVGAGGAYEQYF.

The chain uses TRBV5-4 and TRBJ1-2; the match to TRBD1 covers 10 bases. The length of the CDR3 is 15 residues. J gave up 7 bases and V 4 bases, and 10 bases lay outside the gene matches. The germline V gene encodes CDR1 SGHNT and CDR2 YYREEE (reference sequence). This CDR3 is CASSIGQGVVGGYTF. The CDR3 region has the DNA TGTGCCAGCAGCATAGGACAGGGGGTCGTCGGTGGCTACACCTTC. The entire variable domain, with the rest obtained from reference TRBV5-4 and TRBJ1-2, is as follows: ETGVTQSPTHLIKTRGQQVTLRCSSQSGHNTVSWYQQALGQGPQFIFQYYREEENGRGNFPPRFSGLQFPNYSSELNVNALELDDSALYLCASSIGQGVVGGYTFGSGTRLTVV.

The V gene is TRBV12-3 or TRBV12-4, the J gene TRBJ1-2, with 7 bases aligning to TRBD1. The CDR3 is 13 residues long. J was trimmed by 9 bases and V by 7 bases; bases with no gene match: 11. The CDR3 sequence: CASTLTGSVRYTF. In DNA form, the CDR3 reads TGTGCCAGCACCTTGACAGGGAGTGTGCGCTACACCTTC.

The V call is TRBV5-8, the J call TRBJ2-7; D is possibly TRBD1 (6 bases). CDR1 SGHTS and CDR2 YDEGEE come from the germline V gene. The CDR3 runs to 14 residues. Trimming pared 7 bases from V and 7 bases from J, leaving 21 bases between. The CDR3 protein is CASPTGRGMVEQYF. Written as DNA, the CDR3 is TGTGCCAGCCCCACGGGCAGGGGAATGGTGGAGCAGTACTTC.

The J gene is TRBJ2-1, the V gene TRBV3-1 (or the pseudogene TRBV3-2); 7 nucleotides agree with TRBD1. Germline loops: CDR1 LGHDT, CDR2 YNNKEL (reference sequence). This CDR3 spans 15 amino acids. Trimming removed 2 bases from V and 7 bases from J; junction bases left unmatched: 8. CDR3 region: CASSQNGPRGNEQFF. The CDR3 DNA reads as TGTGCCAGCAGCCAAAACGGGCCCAGGGGGAATGAGCAGTTCTTC.

The chain recombines TRBV7-3 with TRBJ2-2, with TRBD1 matching 10 bases. The CDR3 extends over 19 amino acids. CDR1 is SGHTA, CDR2 FQGTGA, per germline. Trimming at V came to 2 bases and at J to 3 bases, leaving 12 bases not matched to a gene. The chain's CDR3 is CASSLLITGTGEDTGELFF. The CDR3 DNA reads as TGTGCCAGCAGCTTACTAATTACCGGGACAGGGGAAGACACCGGGGAGCTGTTTTTT.

The chain combines TRBV5-1 with TRBJ1-1, with TRBD1 identical over 8 bases. This CDR3 contains 17 residues. V lost 0 bases to trimming and J lost 5 bases; unmatched junction nucleotides: 12. Germline V gives CDR1 SGHRS, CDR2 YFSETQ. CDR3 DNA sequence: TGCGCCAGCAGCTTGGCCTTACGGCAGGGGGCGAGTACTGAAGCTTTCTTT. Its translation: CASSLALRQGASTEAFF.